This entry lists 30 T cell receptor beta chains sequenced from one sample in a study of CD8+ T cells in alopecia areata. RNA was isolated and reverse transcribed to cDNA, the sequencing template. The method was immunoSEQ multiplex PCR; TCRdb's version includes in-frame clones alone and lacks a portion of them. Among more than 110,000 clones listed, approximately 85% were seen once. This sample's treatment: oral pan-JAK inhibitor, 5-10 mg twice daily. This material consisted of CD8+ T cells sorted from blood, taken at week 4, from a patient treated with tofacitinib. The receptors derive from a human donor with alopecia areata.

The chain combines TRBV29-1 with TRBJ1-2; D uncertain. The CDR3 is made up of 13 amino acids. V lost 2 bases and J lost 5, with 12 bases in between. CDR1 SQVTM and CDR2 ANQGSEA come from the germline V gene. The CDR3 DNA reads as TGCAGCGTTGAAAGCAGGCATAATTATGGCTACACCTTC. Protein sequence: CSVESRHNYGYTF.

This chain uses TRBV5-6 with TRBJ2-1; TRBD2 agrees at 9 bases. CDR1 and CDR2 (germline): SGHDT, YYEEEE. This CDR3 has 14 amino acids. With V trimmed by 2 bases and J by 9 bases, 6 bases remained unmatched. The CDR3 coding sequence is TGTGCCAGCAGCTTCCGCGGGGGGGCGAGTGAGCAGTTCTTC. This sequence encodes CASSFRGGASEQFF.

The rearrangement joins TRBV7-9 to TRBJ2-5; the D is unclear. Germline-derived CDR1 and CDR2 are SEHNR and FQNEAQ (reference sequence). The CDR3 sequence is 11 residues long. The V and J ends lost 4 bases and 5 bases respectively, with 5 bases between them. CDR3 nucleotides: TGTGCCAGCAGCTCCAAGGAGACCCAGTACTTC. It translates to CASSSKETQYF.

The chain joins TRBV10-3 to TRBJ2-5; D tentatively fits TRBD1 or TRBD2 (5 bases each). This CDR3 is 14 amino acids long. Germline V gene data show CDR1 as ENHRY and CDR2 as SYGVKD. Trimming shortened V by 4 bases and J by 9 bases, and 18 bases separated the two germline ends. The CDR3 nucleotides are TGTGCCATCAGTGGGGGCAGAGACCCCGGGGCCCAGTACTTC. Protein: CAISGGRDPGAQYF.

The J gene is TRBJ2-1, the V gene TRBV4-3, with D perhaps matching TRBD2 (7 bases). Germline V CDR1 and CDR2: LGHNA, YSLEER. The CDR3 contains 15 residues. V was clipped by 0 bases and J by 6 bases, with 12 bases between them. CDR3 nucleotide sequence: TGCGCCAGCAGCCAAGAATGGCGGGGGCTCAATGAGCAGTTCTTC. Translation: CASSQEWRGLNEQFF.

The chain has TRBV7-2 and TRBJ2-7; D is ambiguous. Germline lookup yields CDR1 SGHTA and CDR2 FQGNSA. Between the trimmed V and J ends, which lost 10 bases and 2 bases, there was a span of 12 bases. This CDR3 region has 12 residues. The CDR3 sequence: CATSYGTYEQYF. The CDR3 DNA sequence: TGTGCCACCTCGTACGGAACCTACGAGCAGTACTTC.

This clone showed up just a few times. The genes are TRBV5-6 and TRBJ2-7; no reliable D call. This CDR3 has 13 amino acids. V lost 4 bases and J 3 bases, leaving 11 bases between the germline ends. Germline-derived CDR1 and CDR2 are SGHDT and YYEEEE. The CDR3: CASSQRTHYEQYF. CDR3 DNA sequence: TGTGCCAGCAGCCAACGGACCCACTACGAGCAGTACTTC.

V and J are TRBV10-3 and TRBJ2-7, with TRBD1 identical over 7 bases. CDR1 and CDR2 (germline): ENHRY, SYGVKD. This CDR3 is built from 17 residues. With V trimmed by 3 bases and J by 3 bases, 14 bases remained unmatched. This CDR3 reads CAISDTANRQGVYEQYF. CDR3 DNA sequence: TGTGCCATCAGTGATACTGCTAACCGACAGGGAGTCTACGAGCAGTACTTC.

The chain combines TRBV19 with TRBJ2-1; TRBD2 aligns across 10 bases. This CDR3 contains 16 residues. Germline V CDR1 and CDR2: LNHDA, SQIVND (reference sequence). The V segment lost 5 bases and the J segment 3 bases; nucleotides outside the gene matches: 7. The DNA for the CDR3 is TGTGCCAGTAGTCCTCCTAGCGGGGGCCGCTACAATGAGCAGTTCTTC. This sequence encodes CASSPPSGGRYNEQFF.

CDR3 loop: CASSQGGGDYTF. The CDR3 DNA sequence: TGTGCCAGCAGCCAAGGGGGAGGGGACTACACCTTC. The V gene is TRBV4-2, the J gene TRBJ1-2; the D gene is possibly TRBD1 (5 bases). The CDR3 extends over 12 amino acids. The V and J ends lost 1 base and 10 bases respectively, with 10 bases between them. The germline V gene has CDR1 LGHNA and CDR2 YNFKEQ.

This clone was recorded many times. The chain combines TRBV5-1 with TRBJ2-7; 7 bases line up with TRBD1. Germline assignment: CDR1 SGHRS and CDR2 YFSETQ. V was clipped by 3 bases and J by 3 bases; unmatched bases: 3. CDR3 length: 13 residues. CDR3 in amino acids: CASSSRDSYEQYF. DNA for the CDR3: TGCGCCAGCAGCTCCCGGGACAGCTACGAGCAGTACTTC.

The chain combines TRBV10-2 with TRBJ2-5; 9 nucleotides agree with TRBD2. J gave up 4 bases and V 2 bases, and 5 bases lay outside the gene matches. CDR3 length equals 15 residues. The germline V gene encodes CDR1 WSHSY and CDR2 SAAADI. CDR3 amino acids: CASSEAGGPVETQYF. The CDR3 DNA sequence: TGCGCCAGCAGTGAGGCGGGGGGGCCAGTAGAGACCCAGTACTTC.

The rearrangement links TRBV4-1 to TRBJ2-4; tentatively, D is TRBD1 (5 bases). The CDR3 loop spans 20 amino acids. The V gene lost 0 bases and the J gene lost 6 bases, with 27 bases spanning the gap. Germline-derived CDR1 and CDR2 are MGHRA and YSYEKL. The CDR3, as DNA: TGCGCCAGCAGCCAAGATTATAGGCAGGGTTTGTCGCTAGGTTTAAACATTCAGTACTTC. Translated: CASSQDYRQGLSLGLNIQYF.

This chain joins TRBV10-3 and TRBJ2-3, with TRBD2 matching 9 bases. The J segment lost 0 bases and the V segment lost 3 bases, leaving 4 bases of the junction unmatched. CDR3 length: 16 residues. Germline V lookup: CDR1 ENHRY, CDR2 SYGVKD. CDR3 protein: CAISDLAGPSTDTQYF. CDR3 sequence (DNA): TGTGCCATCAGTGACCTAGCGGGGCCTAGCACAGATACGCAGTATTTT.

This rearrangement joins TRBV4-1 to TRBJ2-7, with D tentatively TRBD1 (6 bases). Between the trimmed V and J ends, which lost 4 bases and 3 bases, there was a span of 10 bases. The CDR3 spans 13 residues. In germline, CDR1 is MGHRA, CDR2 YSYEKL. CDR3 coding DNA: TGCGCCAGCAGCCTAGGACAGTTCTACGAGCAGTACTTC. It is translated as CASSLGQFYEQYF.

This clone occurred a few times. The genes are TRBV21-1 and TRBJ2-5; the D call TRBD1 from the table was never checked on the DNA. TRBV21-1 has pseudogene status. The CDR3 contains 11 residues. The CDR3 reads CAFSQGETQYF. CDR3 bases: TGTGCCTTCAGCCAGGGAGAGACCCAGTACTTC.

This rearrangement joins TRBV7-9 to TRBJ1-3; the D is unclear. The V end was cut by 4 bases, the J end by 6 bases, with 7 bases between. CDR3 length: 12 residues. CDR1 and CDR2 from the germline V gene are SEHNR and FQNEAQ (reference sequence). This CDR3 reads CASSSTANTIYF. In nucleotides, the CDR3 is TGTGCCAGCAGCTCCACGGCAAACACCATATATTTT.

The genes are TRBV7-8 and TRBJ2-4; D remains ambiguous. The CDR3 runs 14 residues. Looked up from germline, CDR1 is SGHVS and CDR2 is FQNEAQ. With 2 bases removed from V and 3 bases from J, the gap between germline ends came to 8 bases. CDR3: CASSLLMDKNIQYF. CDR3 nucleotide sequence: TGTGCCAGCAGCTTACTCATGGACAAAAACATTCAGTACTTC.

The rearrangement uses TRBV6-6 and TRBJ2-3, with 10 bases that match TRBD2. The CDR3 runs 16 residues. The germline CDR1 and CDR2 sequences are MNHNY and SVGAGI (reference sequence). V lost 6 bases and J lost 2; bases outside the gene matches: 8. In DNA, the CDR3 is TGTGCCAGCAGCCATCTAGCGGGGGCCTTCACAGATACGCAGTATTTT. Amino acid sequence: CASSHLAGAFTDTQYF.

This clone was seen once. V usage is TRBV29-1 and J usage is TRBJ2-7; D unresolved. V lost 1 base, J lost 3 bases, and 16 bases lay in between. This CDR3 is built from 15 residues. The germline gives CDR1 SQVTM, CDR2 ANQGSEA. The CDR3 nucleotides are TGCAGCGTTGAAGCATCCACCGGCGGATACTACGAGCAGTACTTC. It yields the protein CSVEASTGGYYEQYF.

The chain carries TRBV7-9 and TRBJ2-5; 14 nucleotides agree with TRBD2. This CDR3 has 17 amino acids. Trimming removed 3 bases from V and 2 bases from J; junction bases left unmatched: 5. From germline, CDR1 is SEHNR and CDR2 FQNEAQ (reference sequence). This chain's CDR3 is CASSFGTSGSLQETQYF. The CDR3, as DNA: TGTGCCAGCAGCTTCGGGACTAGCGGGAGTCTACAAGAGACCCAGTACTTC.

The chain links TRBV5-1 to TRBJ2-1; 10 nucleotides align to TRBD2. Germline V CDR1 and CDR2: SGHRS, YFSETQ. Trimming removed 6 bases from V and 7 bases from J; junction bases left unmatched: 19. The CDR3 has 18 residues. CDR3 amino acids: CASTPAGGPLIIPNEQFF. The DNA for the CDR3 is TGCGCCAGCACTCCAGCGGGGGGGCCCCTAATTATACCTAATGAGCAGTTCTTC.

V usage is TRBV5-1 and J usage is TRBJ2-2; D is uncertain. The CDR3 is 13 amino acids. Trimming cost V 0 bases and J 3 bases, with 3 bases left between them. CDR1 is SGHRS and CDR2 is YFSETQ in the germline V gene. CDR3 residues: CASSLGDTGELFF. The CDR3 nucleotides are TGCGCCAGCAGCTTGGGGGACACCGGGGAGCTGTTTTTT.

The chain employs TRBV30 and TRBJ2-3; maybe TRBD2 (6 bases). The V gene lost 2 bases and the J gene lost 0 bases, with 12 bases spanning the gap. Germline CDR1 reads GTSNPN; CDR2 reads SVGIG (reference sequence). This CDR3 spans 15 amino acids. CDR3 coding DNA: TGTGCCTGGAGTCCCGGGACTTTCAGCACAGATACGCAGTATTTT. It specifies CAWSPGTFSTDTQYF.

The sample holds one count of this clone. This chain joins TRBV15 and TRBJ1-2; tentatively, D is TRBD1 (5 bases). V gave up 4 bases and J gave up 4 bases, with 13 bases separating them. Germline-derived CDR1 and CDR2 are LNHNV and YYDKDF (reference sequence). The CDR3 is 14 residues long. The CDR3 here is CATSTTHGAYGYTF. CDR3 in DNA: TGTGCCACCAGCACTACTCACGGGGCCTATGGCTACACCTTC.

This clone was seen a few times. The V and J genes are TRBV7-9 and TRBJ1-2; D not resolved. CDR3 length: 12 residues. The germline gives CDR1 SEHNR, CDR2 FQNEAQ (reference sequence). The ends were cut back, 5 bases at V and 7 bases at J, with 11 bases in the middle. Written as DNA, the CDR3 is TGTGCCAGCAGCAACTCACAGAGTGGCTACACCTTC. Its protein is CASSNSQSGYTF. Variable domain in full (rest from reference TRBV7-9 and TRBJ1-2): DTGVSQNPRHKITKRGQNVTFRCDPISEHNRLYWYRQTLGQGPEFLTYFQNEAQLEKSRLLSDRFSAERPKGSFSTLEIQRTEQGDSAMYLCASSNSQSGYTFGSGTRLTVV.

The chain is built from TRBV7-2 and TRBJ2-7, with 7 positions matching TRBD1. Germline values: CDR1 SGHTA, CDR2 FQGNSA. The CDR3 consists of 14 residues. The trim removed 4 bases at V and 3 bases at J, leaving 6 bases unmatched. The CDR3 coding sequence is TGTGCCAGCAGCTCCCTGACAGGGTACTACGAGCAGTACTTC. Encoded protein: CASSSLTGYYEQYF.

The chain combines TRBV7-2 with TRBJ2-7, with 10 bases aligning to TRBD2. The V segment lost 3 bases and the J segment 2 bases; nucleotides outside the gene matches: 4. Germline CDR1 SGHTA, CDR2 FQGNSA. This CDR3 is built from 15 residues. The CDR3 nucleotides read TGTGCCAGCAGCTTCGGACTAGCGGAAACCTACGAGCAGTACTTC. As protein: CASSFGLAETYEQYF.

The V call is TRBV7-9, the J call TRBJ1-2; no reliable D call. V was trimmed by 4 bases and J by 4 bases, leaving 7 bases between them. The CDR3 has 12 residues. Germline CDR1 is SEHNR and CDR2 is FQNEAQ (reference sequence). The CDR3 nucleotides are TGTGCCAGCAGCTCGTCTTCCTATGGCTACACCTTC. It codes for CASSSSSYGYTF. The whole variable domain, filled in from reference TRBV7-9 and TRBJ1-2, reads DTGVSQNPRHKITKRGQNVTFRCDPISEHNRLYWYRQTLGQGPEFLTYFQNEAQLEKSRLLSDRFSAERPKGSFSTLEIQRTEQGDSAMYLCASSSSSYGYTFGSGTRLTVV.

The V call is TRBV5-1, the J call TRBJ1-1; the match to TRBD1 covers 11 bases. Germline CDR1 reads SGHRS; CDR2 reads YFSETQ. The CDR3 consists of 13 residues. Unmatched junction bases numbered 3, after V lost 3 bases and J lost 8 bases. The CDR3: CASSWDRGSEAFF. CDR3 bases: TGCGCCAGCAGCTGGGACAGGGGGTCGGAAGCTTTCTTT.